Listed here are 9 T cell receptor beta chains from one sample, sequenced in a study of T cell repertoires in breast cancer listed by TCRdb under 2016. Paired alpha-beta TCRs of CD8+ T cells were analyzed using an expanded emulsion RT-PCR method with primers for all TCR V genes. The library relied on emulsion pairing. The sequencing machine was an Illumina MiSeq. Unpaired genes were suppressed by a second nested PCR containing blocking oligos, after which a third nested PCR added Illumina adaptors and barcodes. TCRdb reworked the public reads: Q25 trimming with fastp, MiXCR clone assembly, productive beta chains retained. For every CDR3 protein sequence, its rows merge into one entry that carries the most common genes and DNA. In all, the sample holds roughly 39,000 distinct CDR3 sequences, and 45% to 50% of those were seen once. The ten largest clones capture 60% of the sample. Sequenced: CD8+ T cells. The receptors derive from a pool of human donors with breast cancer or a healthy control (not recorded which).

This clonotype was seen ten or more times. The chain links TRBV25-1 to TRBJ1-1; 11 nucleotides match TRBD1. CDR1 MGHDK and CDR2 SYGVNS come from the germline V gene. V trimming: 4 bases; J trimming: 1 base; junction bases outside the gene matches: 8. This CDR3 spans 17 amino acids. CDR3: CASSATDRGQWNTEAFF. The CDR3 region has the DNA TGTGCCAGCAGTGCCACGGACAGGGGGCAGTGGAACACTGAAGCTTTCTTT.

This clonotype was seen more than once but under ten times. V usage is TRBV3-1 and J usage is TRBJ2-1; the D gene is possibly TRBD1 (6 bases). Germline lookup yields CDR1 LGHDT and CDR2 YNNKEL (reference sequence). CDR3 length: 23 residues. Trimming left V 6 bases short and J 5 bases short, with 41 bases between. The CDR3 loop reads CASRHKPGHLTDLTSNPHNEQFF. In DNA, the CDR3 is TGTGCCAGCAGGCATAAACCGGGACACCTAACCGACCTCACCTCGAACCCACACAATGAGCAGTTCTTC.

The rearrangement links TRBV11-3 to TRBJ2-2; D gene unclear. The V gene lost 5 bases and the J gene lost 7 bases, with 17 bases spanning the gap. Looked up from germline, CDR1 is SGHNT and CDR2 is YENEEA. The CDR3 extends over 15 amino acids. The CDR3 DNA sequence: TGTGCCAGCAGCCCCGCCGGCAAGTCAGTCGGGGAGCTGTTTTTT. It codes for CASSPAGKSVGELFF.

This clonotype was seen a few times. V gene TRBV7-2 combines with J gene TRBJ2-7; D gene uncertain. Germline CDR1 is SGHTA and CDR2 is FQGNSA. Trimming stripped 2 bases from V and 2 bases from J, with 16 bases between. The CDR3 extends over 16 amino acids. The CDR3 DNA is TGTGCCAGCAGCTTAAGAGGTTACACCCCCACCTACGAGCAGTACTTC. The encoded protein is CASSLRGYTPTYEQYF.

This clonotype was seen more than once but under ten times. The chain recombines TRBV7-3 with TRBJ2-1, with D uncertain. V lost 1 base to trimming and J lost 6 bases, with 13 bases between them. CDR1 is SGHTA and CDR2 is FQGTGA in the germline V gene. This CDR3 has 15 amino acids. CDR3 sequence reads: CASSLRAAPTNEQFF. The CDR3 nucleotides read TGTGCCAGCAGCTTAAGGGCCGCCCCTACCAATGAGCAGTTCTTC.

This clonotype appeared many times. V usage is TRBV6-2 or TRBV6-3 and J usage is TRBJ2-7; D is possibly TRBD1 (5 bases). The length of the CDR3 is 14 residues. Germline loops: CDR1 MNHEY, CDR2 SVGEGT. V was cut by 2 bases and J by 4 bases, with 12 bases left in between. This CDR3 reads CASSYGQGFYEQYF. The CDR3 coding sequence is TGTGCCAGCAGTTACGGTCAGGGCTTTTACGAGCAGTACTTC.

At least ten counts were recorded for this clonotype. The CDR3 spells CASSLGLGERTDTQYF. The CDR3 nucleotides read TGTGCCAGCAGCCTGGGACTAGGTGAACGCACAGATACGCAGTATTTT. The V call is TRBV7-9, the J call TRBJ2-3; 8 positions agree with TRBD2. The germline V gene has CDR1 SEHNR and CDR2 FQNEAQ (reference sequence). The CDR3 is 16 amino acids. V shed 5 bases and J 1 base; nucleotides not matched to a gene: 8. The variable domain in full, with the rest retrieved from reference TRBV7-9 and TRBJ2-3, is DTGVSQNPRHKITKRGQNVTFRCDPISEHNRLYWYRQTLGQGPEFLTYFQNEAQLEKSRLLSDRFSAERPKGSFSTLEIQRTEQGDSAMYLCASSLGLGERTDTQYFGPGTRLTVL.

The chain carries TRBV27 and TRBJ2-7, with TRBD2 as a possible D gene (7 bases). The CDR3 totals 15 residues. Germline CDR1 reads MNHEY; CDR2 reads SMNVEV (reference sequence). The ends were cut back, 6 bases at V and 4 bases at J, with 19 bases in the middle. CDR3 coding DNA: TGTGCCAGCAGGTTACGGTTTGGGGGGGCTTACGAGCAGTACTTC. This codes for CASRLRFGGAYEQYF.

The CDR3 protein is CSARDEVTTGELFF. In DNA, the CDR3 is TGCAGTGCTAGAGATGAGGTAACCACCGGGGAGCTGTTTTTT. The V call is TRBV20-1, the J call TRBJ2-2; D not certain. CDR3 length: 14 amino acids. Germline loops: CDR1 DFQATT, CDR2 SNEGSKA (reference sequence). The V end lost 0 bases, the J end lost 4 bases, and 9 bases lay between the germline ends.